The clone carrying this TCR beta chain was observed a few times. Its antigen remains unidentified. The entry originates in a study of beta chain features in type 1 diabetes. The germline V gene encodes CDR1 SGHTA and CDR2 FQGNSA. CDR3 length: 11 amino acids. V lost 1 base and J lost 14, with 11 bases in between. Study-level results: When Type 1 diabetes patients were examined, their TCRB CDR3s proved moderately but significantly shorter in all four CD4+ subsets. TCRB rearrangement may or may not be influenced by HLA type; here this remained unresolved.

Sequenced material consisted of expressed TCRB transcripts (all of the isolated RNA was reverse transcribed). TCRdb's table, derived via immunoSEQ multiplex PCR, lists solely in-frame clones and lacks some. The sample lists hundreds of thousands of clones; over 25% were seen once. J is TRBJ2-5 and V is TRBV7-2; D is unclear. Specimen: naive CD4+ T cells from blood. The sequence derives from a man aged 18 to 29 in good health. The CDR3 DNA reads as TGTGCCAGCAGCTTAGGGCCAGGAATCTACTTC. It specifies CASSLGPGIYF.